This TCR beta chain originates from a study of cytomegalovirus exposure and HLA in healthy donors. V shed 4 bases, J shed 5 bases, and the junction held 9 bases outside the gene matches. Germline CDR1 SGHTA, CDR2 FQGNSA. The CDR3 runs 15 residues. With 60 Vbeta and 13 Jbeta primers, the PCR was carried out. This table comes from immunoSEQ multiplex PCR, and its TCRdb copy is limited to in-frame clones, with some not included. The top ten clones hold over 2.5% of a sample with approximately 160,000 clones, under 70% of them seen once. This clonotype originated in a woman aged 25 to 39 in good health and CMV-seropositive. The chain couples TRBV7-2 to TRBJ2-7; TRBD1 aligns across 9 bases. What was sequenced was PBMCs. CDR3 amino acids: CASSSDRDRVHEQYF. CDR3 DNA sequence: TGTGCCAGCAGCTCCGACCGGGACAGGGTACACGAGCAGTACTTC.